This T cell receptor beta chain emerged from a study of OX40 agonist ivuxolimab in advanced cancers. Clones were read by immunoSEQ multiplex PCR, and TCRdb kept only the in-frame ones, dropping some. Among about 90,000 clones listed, approximately 90% were seen once. As concerns this clone: The antigen is undetermined.

CDR3 length: 14 amino acids. Trimming removed 1 base from V and 2 bases from J, with 9 bases in between. Germline V CDR1 and CDR2: SGHNT, YENEEA. Regarding the study as a whole: Several nonresponders also turned out to have low normalized T-cell clonal expansion. CD8+ T cells were the subset that, on average, had more expanded clones than CD4+.

The receptor comes from an adult with an advanced solid tumor such as melanoma, head and neck, liver or kidney cancer. The rearrangement uses TRBV11-3 and TRBJ2-7; weak D call: TRBD1 (5 bases). Here the sequenced sample was CD4+ or CD8+ T cells sorted from blood, taken in a trial of the OX40 agonist ivuxolimab. The DNA of the CDR3 is TGTGCCAGCAGCTTAGGTCAGGGTACCTACGAGCAGTACTTC. This codes for CASSLGQGTYEQYF.